This T cell receptor (beta chain) comes out of a study of siplizumab effects on memory and regulatory T cells. Germline CDR1 is SEHNR and CDR2 is FQNEAQ (reference sequence). After removal of 5 bases from V and 4 bases from J, the junction contained 8 bases not matched to a gene. There are 14 residues in the CDR3. Study observations and caveats: The authors mapped only a minor fraction of alloreactive clones to unstimulated subsets. Proliferating siplizumab-culture Treg suppressive function went unconfirmed.

The study assayed around 9.3 x 10^4 TCR templates per sample. Assay used: immunoSEQ multiplex PCR; TCRdb lists only in-frame clones, some missing. Here the sample spans tens of thousands of clones, about 93% being singletons. As for this clone: Its antigen is unknown.

Sequencing input: CD8+ T cells sorted from blood. This chain uses TRBV7-9 with TRBJ2-7; 7 bases map to TRBD2. The TCR was taken from a human donor in good health. CDR3 sequence reads: CASSPDGGRYEQYF. CDR3 coding DNA: TGTGCCAGCAGCCCTGATGGCGGGAGATACGAGCAGTACTTC.